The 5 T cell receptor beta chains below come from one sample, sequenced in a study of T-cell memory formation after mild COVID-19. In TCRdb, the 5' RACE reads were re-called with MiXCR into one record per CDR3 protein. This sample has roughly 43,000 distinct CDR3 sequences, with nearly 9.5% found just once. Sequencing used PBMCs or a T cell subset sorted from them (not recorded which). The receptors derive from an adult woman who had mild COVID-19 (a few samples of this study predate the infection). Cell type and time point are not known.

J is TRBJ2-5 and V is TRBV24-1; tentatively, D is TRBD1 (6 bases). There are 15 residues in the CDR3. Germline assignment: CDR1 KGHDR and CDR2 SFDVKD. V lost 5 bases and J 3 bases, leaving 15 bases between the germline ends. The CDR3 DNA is TGTGCCACCAGTGCCCTTCAGGCAGGGGAAGAGACCCAGTACTTC. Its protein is CATSALQAGEETQYF.

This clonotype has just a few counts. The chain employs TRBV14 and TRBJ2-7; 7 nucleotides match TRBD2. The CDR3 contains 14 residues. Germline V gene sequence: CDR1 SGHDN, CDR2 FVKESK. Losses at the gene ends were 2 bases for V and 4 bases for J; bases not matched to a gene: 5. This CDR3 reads CASSQQTGGYEQYF. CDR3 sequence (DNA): TGTGCCAGCAGCCAACAGACGGGGGGTTACGAGCAGTACTTC.

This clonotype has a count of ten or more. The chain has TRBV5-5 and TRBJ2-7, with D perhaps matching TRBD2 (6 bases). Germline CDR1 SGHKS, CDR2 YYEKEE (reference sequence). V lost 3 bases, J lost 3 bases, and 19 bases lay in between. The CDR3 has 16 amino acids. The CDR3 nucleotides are TGTGCCAGCAGCTCGTTGGAGGGAATCCGCCTCTACGAGCAGTACTTC. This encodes CASSSLEGIRLYEQYF. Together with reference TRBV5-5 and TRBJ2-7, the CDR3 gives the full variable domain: DAGVTQSPTHLIKTRGQQVTLRCSPISGHKSVSWYQQVLGQGPQFIFQYYEKEERGRGNFPDRFSARQFPNYSSELNVNALLLGDSALYLCASSSLEGIRLYEQYFGPGTRLTVT.

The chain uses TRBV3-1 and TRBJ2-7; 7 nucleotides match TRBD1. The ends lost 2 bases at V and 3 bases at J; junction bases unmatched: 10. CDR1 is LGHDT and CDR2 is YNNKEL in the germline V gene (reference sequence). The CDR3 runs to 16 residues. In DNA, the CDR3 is TGTGCCAGCAGCCAATTCCCGACGGGACAGCGCTACGAGCAGTACTTC. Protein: CASSQFPTGQRYEQYF.

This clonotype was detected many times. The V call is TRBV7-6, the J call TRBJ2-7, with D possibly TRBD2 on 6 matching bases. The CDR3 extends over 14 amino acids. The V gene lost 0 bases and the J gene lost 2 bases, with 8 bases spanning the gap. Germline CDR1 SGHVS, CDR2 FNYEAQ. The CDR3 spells CASSLAGGPYEQYF. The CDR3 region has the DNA TGTGCCAGCAGCTTAGCGGGAGGCCCCTACGAGCAGTACTTC.